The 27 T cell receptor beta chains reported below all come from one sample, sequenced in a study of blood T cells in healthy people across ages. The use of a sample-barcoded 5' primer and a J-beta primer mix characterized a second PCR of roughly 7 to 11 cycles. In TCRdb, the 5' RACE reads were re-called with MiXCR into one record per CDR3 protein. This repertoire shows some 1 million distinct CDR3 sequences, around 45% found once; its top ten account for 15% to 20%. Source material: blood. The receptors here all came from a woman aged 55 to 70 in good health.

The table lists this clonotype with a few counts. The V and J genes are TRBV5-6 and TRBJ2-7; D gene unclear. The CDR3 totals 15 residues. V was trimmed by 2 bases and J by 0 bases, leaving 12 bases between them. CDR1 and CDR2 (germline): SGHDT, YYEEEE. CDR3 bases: TGTGCCAGCAGCTTTTGGAGACTCGGCTCCTACGAGCAGTACTTC. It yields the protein CASSFWRLGSYEQYF.

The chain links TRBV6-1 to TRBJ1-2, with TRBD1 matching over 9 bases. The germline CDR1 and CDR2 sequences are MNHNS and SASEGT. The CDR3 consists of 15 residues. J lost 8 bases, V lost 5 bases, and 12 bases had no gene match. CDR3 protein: CASSQRDRVSGGYTF. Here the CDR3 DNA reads TGTGCCAGCAGTCAACGGGACAGGGTATCGGGGGGCTACACCTTC.

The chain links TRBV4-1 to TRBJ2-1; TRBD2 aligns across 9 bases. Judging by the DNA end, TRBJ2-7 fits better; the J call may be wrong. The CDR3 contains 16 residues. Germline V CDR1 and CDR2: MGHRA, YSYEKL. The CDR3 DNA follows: TGCGCCAGCAGCCAAGGGGGCGGGAGGGTCTACAATGAGCAGTACTTC. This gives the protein CASSQGGGRVYNEQYF.

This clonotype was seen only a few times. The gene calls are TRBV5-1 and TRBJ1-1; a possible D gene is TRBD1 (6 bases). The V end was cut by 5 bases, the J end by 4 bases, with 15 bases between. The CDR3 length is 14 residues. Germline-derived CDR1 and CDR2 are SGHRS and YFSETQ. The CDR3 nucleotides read TGCGCCAGCAGGGGGAATGAGGGGGGCACTGAAGCTTTCTTT. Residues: CASRGNEGGTEAFF. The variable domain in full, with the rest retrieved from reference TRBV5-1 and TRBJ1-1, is KAGVTQTPRYLIKTRGQQVTLSCSPISGHRSVSWYQQTPGQGLQFLFEYFSETQRNKGNFPGRFSGRQFSNSRSEMNVSTLELGDSALYLCASRGNEGGTEAFFGQGTRLTVV.

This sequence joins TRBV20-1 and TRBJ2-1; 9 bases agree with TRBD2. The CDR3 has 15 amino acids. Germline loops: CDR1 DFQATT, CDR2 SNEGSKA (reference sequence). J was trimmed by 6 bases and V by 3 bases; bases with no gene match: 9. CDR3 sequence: CSARIPGLATNEQFF. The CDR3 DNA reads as TGCAGTGCTAGGATCCCGGGACTAGCTACCAATGAGCAGTTCTTC.

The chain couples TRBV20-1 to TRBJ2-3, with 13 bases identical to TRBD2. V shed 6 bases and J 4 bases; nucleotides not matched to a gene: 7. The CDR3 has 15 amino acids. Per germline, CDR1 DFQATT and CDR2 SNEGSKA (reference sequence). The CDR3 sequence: CSAVGLAGVSDTQYF. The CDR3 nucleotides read TGCAGTGCCGTTGGACTAGCGGGAGTATCAGATACGCAGTATTTT.

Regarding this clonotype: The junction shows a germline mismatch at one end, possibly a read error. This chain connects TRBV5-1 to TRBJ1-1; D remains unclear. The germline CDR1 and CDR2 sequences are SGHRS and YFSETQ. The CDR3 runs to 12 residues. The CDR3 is CASSYVGTEAFF. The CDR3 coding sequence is TGTGCCAGCAGTTACGTCGGCACTGAAGCTTTCTTT.

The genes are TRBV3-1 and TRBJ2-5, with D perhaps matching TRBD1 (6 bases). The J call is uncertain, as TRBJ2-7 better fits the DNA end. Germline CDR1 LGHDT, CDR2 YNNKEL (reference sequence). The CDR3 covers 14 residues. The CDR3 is CASSQGQGRSEQYF. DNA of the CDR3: TGTGCCAGCAGCCAAGGTCAGGGGCGAAGCGAGCAGTACTTC.

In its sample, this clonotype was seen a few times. This CDR3 is CASSFPARYYEQYF. The CDR3 region has the DNA TGTGCCAGCAGTTTCCCGGCACGTTACTACGAGCAGTACTTC. The chain carries TRBV28 and TRBJ2-7; no firm D call. V was cut by 3 bases and J by 3 bases, with 12 bases left in between. This CDR3 is 14 amino acids long. The germline V gene has CDR1 MDHEN and CDR2 SYDVKM. The whole variable domain, remainder taken from reference TRBV28 and TRBJ2-7, is DVKVTQSSRYLVKRTGEKVFLECVQDMDHENMFWYRQDPGLGLRLIYFSYDVKMKEKGDIPEGYSVSREKKERFSLILESASTNQTSMYLCASSFPARYYEQYFGPGTRLTVT.

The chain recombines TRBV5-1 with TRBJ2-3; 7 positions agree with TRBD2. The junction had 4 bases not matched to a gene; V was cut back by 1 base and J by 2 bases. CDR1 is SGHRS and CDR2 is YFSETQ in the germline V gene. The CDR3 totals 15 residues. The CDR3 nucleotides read TGCGCCAGCAGCTTGACTAGCGAATCCACAGATACGCAGTATTTT. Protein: CASSLTSESTDTQYF.

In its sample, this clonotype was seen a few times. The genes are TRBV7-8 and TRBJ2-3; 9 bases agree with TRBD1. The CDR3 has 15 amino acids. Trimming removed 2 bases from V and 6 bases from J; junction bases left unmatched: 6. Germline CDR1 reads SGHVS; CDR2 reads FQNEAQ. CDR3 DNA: TGTGCCAGCAGCTTACTTACAGGGGGCTGGGATACGCAGTATTTT. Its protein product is CASSLLTGGWDTQYF.

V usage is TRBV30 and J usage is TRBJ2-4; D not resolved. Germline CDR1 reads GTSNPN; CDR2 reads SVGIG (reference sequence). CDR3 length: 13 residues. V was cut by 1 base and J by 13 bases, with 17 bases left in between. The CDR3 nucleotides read TGTGCCTGGAGTGAGCTTCTGGCAAGAGAGCAGTACTTC. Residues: CAWSELLAREQYF.

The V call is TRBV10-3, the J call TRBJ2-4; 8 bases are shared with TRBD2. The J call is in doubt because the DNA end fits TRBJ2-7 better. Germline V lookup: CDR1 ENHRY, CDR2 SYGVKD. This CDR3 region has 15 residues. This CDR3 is CAISKDSGGSDEQYF. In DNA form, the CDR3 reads TGTGCCATCAGTAAGGACTCGGGAGGGTCCGACGAGCAGTACTTC.

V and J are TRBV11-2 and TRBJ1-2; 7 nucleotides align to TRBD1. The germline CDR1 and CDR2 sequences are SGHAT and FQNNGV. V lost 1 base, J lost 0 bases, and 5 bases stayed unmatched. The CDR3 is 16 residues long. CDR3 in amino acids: CASSLVGTDTNYGYTF. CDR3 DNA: TGTGCCAGCAGCTTAGTTGGGACAGACACTAACTATGGCTACACCTTC.

In DNA, the CDR3 is TGTGCCAGTAAAATGGGACAGTATAATTCACCCCTCCACTTT. It specifies CASKMGQYNSPLHF. The chain is built from TRBV27 and TRBJ1-6; 7 positions match TRBD1. Germline V gene data show CDR1 as MNHEY and CDR2 as SMNVEV (reference sequence). V dropped 9 bases and J dropped 4; count of bases not matched to a gene: 6. The CDR3 runs to 14 residues.

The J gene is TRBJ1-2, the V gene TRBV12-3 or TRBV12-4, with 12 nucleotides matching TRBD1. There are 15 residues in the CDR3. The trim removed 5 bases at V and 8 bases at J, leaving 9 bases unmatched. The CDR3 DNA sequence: TGTGCCAGCAGTGGCACGGGACAGGGGGCTCGGGGCTACACCTTC. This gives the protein CASSGTGQGARGYTF.

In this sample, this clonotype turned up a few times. CDR3: CASSFSGRDYEQYF. For the CDR3, the DNA is TGTGCCAGCAGCTTCTCGGGACGGGACTACGAGCAGTACTTC. The V and J genes are TRBV7-9 and TRBJ2-7; D tentatively fits TRBD1 or TRBD2 (5 bases each). Germline CDR1 reads SEHNR; CDR2 reads FQNEAQ (reference sequence). This CDR3 is 14 amino acids long. The V end lost 3 bases, the J end lost 3 bases, and 12 bases lay between the germline ends.

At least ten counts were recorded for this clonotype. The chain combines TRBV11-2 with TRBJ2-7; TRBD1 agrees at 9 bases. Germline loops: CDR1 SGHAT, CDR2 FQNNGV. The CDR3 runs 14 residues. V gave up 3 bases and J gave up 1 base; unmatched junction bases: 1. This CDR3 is CASSFDRGSYEQYF. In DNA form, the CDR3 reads TGTGCCAGCAGCTTCGACAGGGGGTCCTACGAGCAGTACTTC.

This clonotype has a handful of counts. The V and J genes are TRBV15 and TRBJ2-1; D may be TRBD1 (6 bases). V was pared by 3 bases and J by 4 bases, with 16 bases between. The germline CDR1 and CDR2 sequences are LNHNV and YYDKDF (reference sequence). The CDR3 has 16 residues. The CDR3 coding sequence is TGTGCCACCAGCAGGGGAGCTCAGGGGATTTACAATGAGCAGTTCTTC. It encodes CATSRGAQGIYNEQFF.

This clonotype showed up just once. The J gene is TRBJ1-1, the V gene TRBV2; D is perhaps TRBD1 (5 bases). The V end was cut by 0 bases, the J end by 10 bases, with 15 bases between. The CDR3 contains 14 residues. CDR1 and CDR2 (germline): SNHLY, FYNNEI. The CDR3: CASSEAGRAQGAFF. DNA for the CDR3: TGTGCCAGCAGTGAAGCCGGCAGGGCTCAAGGAGCTTTCTTT. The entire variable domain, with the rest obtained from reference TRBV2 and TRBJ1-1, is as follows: EPEVTQTPSHQVTQMGQEVILRCVPISNHLYFYWYRQILGQKVEFLVSFYNNEISEKSEIFDDQFSVERPDGSNFTLKIRSTKLEDSAMYFCASSEAGRAQGAFFGQGTRLTVV.

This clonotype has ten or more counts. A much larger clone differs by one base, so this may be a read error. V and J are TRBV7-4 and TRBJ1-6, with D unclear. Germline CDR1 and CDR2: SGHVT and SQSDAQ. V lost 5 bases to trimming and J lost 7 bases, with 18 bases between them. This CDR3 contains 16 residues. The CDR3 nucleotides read TGTGCCAGCAGCCATGCCGGGCTTGGTTGGAATTCACCCCTCCACTTT. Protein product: CASSHAGLGWNSPLHF.

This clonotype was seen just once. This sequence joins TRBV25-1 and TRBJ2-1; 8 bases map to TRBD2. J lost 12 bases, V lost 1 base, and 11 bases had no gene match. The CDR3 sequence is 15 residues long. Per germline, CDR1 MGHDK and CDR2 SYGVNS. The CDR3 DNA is TGTGCCAGCAGTGAATCCCTCGGGGGACTAGGCTGGCAGTTCTTC. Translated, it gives CASSESLGGLGWQFF.

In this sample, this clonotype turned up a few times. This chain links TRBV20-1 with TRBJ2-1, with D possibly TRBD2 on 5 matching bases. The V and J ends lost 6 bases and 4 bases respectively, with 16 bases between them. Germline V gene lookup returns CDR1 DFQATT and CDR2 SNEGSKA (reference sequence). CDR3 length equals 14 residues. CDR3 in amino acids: CSATFQSGYNEQFF. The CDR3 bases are TGCAGTGCAACATTCCAGTCGGGGTACAATGAGCAGTTCTTC.

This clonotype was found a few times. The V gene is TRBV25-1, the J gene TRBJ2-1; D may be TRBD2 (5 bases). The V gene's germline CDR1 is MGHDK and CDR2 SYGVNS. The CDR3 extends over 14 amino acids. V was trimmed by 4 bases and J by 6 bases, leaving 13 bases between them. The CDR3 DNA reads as TGTGCCAGCAGTGCTGGACTGGAGCGCAATGAGCAGTTCTTC. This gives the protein CASSAGLERNEQFF. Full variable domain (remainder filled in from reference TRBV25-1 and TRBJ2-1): EADIYQTPRYLVIGTGKKITLECSQTMGHDKMYWYQQDPGMELHLIHYSYGVNSTEKGDLSSESTVSRIRTEHFPLTLESARPSHTSQYLCASSAGLERNEQFFGPGTRLTVL.

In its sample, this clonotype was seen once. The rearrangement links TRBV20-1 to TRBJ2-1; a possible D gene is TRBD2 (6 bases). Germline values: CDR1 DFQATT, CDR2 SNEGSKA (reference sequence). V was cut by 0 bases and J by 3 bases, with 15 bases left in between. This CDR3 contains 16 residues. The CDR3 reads CSARDRGTHIYNEQFF. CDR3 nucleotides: TGCAGTGCTAGAGATCGTGGGACTCATATCTACAATGAGCAGTTCTTC.

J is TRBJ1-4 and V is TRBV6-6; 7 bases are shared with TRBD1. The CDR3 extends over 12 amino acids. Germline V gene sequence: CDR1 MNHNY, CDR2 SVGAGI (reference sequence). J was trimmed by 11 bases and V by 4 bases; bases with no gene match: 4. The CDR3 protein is CASSSKQGKLFF. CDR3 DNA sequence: TGTGCCAGCAGTTCGAAACAGGGGAAACTGTTTTTT.

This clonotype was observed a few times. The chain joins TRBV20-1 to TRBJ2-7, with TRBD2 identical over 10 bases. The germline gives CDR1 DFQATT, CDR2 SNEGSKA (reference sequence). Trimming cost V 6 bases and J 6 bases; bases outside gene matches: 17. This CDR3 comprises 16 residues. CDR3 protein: CSAPRPLAGESAEQYF. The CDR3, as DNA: TGCAGTGCCCCTAGGCCCCTAGCGGGAGAATCGGCCGAGCAGTACTTC.